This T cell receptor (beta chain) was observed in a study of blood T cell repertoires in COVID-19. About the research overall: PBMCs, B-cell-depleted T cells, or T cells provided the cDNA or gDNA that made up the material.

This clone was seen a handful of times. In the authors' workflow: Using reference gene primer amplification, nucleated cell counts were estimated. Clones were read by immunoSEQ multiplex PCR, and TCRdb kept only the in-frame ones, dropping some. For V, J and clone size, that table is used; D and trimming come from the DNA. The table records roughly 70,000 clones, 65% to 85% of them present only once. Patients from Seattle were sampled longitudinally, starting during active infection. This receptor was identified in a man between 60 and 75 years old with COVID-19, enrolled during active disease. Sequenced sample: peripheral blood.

Here the CDR3 reads CASRVSFF. The CDR3 nucleotides read TGTGCCAGCCGGGTTTCTTTCTTT. This chain uses TRBV2 with TRBJ1-1; D gene unclear. The CDR3 is 8 residues long. The V end lost 8 bases, the J end lost 12 bases, and 7 bases lay between the germline ends. Per germline, CDR1 SNHLY and CDR2 FYNNEI. The variable domain in full, completed from reference TRBV2 and TRBJ1-1, reads EPEVTQTPSHQVTQMGQEVILRCVPISNHLYFYWYRQILGQKVEFLVSFYNNEISEKSEIFDDQFSVERPDGSNFTLKIRSTKLEDSAMYFCASRVSFFGQGTRLTVV.